This passage covers 23 T cell receptor beta chains from one sample sequenced in a study of cytomegalovirus exposure and HLA in healthy donors. The PCR employed 60 Vbeta primers together with 13 Jbeta primers. Here immunoSEQ multiplex PCR was the method, and the copy in TCRdb shows in-frame clones only, minus some. The sample has about 140,000 clones. The material sequenced was PBMCs. The receptor source for this set is a woman aged 18-29 years in good health and CMV-seronegative.

The chain joins TRBV7-2 to TRBJ1-1, with TRBD1 identical over 7 bases. Germline values: CDR1 SGHTA, CDR2 FQGNSA. J lost 4 bases, V lost 3 bases, and 2 bases had no gene match. The CDR3 spans 13 residues. CDR3 region: CASSLTGSTEAFF. In DNA form, the CDR3 reads TGTGCCAGCAGCTTGACAGGGTCCACTGAAGCTTTCTTT.

The V call is TRBV9, the J call TRBJ2-2; 13 positions match TRBD2. CDR1 SGDLS and CDR2 YYNGEE come from the germline V gene. The V and J ends lost 3 bases and 8 bases, in that order; junction bases with no gene match: 10. The CDR3 length is 17 residues. The CDR3: CASSGLGLAGVSGELFF. The CDR3 DNA reads TGTGCCAGCAGCGGCCTAGGACTAGCGGGAGTTTCGGGGGAGCTGTTTTTT.

The chain recombines TRBV7-2 with TRBJ2-1, with D maybe TRBD1 (5 bases). From germline, CDR1 is SGHTA and CDR2 FQGNSA. The CDR3 has 14 amino acids. V lost 5 bases and J lost 8, with 16 bases in between. The CDR3 sequence: CASSQGLGRHEQFF. CDR3 in DNA: TGTGCCAGCAGCCAGGGCCTCGGCCGGCATGAGCAGTTCTTC.

V and J are TRBV12-5 and TRBJ2-7; the D is unclear. Trimming removed 2 bases at V and 1 base at J, with 6 bases between. Germline V gene data show CDR1 as LGHNT and CDR2 as FRNRAP. The CDR3 is 13 amino acids. The CDR3 here is CASGLTGSYEQYF. The CDR3 nucleotides are TGTGCTAGTGGTTTGACTGGTTCCTACGAGCAGTACTTC.

This sequence joins TRBV9 and TRBJ2-1, with 10 bases lining up with TRBD2. The V segment lost 3 bases and the J segment 4 bases; nucleotides outside the gene matches: 7. Germline-derived CDR1 and CDR2 are SGDLS and YYNGEE. The CDR3 consists of 16 residues. CDR3 protein: CASSERGGGTYNEQFF. The CDR3 nucleotides read TGTGCCAGCAGCGAGCGGGGGGGCGGGACTTACAATGAGCAGTTCTTC.

V and J are TRBV11-3 and TRBJ2-1, with D perhaps matching TRBD2 (6 bases). Germline values: CDR1 SGHNT, CDR2 YENEEA. The CDR3 has 16 amino acids. Trimming removed 5 bases from V and 8 bases from J, with 22 bases in between. For the CDR3, the DNA is TGTGCCAGCAGCCGACGACTGGGAGCGGGCAGGGATGAGCAGTTCTTC. As protein: CASSRRLGAGRDEQFF. The full variable domain, with the rest looked up from reference TRBV11-3 and TRBJ2-1, is EAGVVQSPRYKIIEKKQPVAFWCNPISGHNTLYWYLQNLGQGPELLIRYENEEAVDDSQLPKDRFSAERLKGVDSTLKIQPAELGDSAVYLCASSRRLGAGRDEQFFGPGTRLTVL.

The rearrangement joins TRBV5-1 to TRBJ2-1, with TRBD2 matching over 10 bases. The CDR3 has 16 amino acids. The V gene end was trimmed by 1 base and the J gene end by 2 bases; junction bases not matched to a gene: 3. Germline values: CDR1 SGHRS, CDR2 YFSETQ. CDR3 in amino acids: CASSLTSGMTYNEQFF. The CDR3 DNA reads TGCGCCAGCAGCTTGACTAGCGGGATGACCTACAATGAGCAGTTCTTC.

The chain is built from TRBV7-2 and TRBJ2-3, with D perhaps TRBD2 (6 bases). Trimming stripped 5 bases from V and 0 bases from J, with 15 bases between. Germline V lookup: CDR1 SGHTA, CDR2 FQGNSA. The length of the CDR3 is 16 residues. The CDR3 sequence: CASSLPGLSSTDTQYF. Here the CDR3 DNA reads TGTGCCAGCAGCCTACCAGGACTATCTAGCACAGATACGCAGTATTTT.

The chain's CDR3 is CASGLDGELAGTEQFF. The CDR3 DNA reads as TGTGCTAGTGGTTTGGACGGGGAGCTAGCGGGAACTGAGCAGTTCTTC. The chain combines TRBV12-5 with TRBJ2-1; 9 nucleotides line up with TRBD2. The V and J ends lost 1 base and 9 bases, in that order; junction bases with no gene match: 10. This CDR3 region has 16 residues. From germline, CDR1 is LGHNT and CDR2 FRNRAP.

J is TRBJ1-1 and V is TRBV27, with TRBD1 as a possible D gene (6 bases). CDR3 length equals 12 residues. V was pared by 8 bases and J by 11 bases, with 18 bases between. Germline-derived CDR1 and CDR2 are MNHEY and SMNVEV (reference sequence). CDR3 in DNA: TGTGCCAGCTTCCCGGGGAGGGGGTTGGCTTTCTTT. Amino acid sequence: CASFPGRGLAFF.

The rearrangement joins TRBV11-2 to TRBJ2-5; 10 bases align to TRBD1. The CDR3 runs to 15 residues. Germline CDR1 is SGHAT and CDR2 is FQNNGV. The junction had 6 bases not matched to a gene; V was cut back by 6 bases and J by 2 bases. The CDR3 region is CASSSKDRGQETQYF. The CDR3 DNA is TGTGCCAGCAGTTCTAAGGACAGGGGGCAAGAGACCCAGTACTTC.

This chain links TRBV7-8 with TRBJ2-2; possibly TRBD2 for D (5 bases). Trimming cost V 3 bases and J 5 bases, with 13 bases left between them. CDR3 length: 15 amino acids. Germline lookup yields CDR1 SGHVS and CDR2 FQNEAQ. The CDR3 nucleotides are TGTGCCAGCAGCTTTAGCCTAGCTGGGACCGGGGAGCTGTTTTTT. Translating it yields CASSFSLAGTGELFF.

The CDR3 bases are TGTGCCAGCTTGGGAACCGGGACAGGGGGAAGGCCCTCTGGGGCCAACGTCCTGACTTTC. This codes for CASLGTGTGGRPSGANVLTF. The rearrangement joins TRBV2 to TRBJ2-6, with 11 positions matching TRBD1. The CDR3 consists of 20 residues. The trim removed 8 bases at V and 0 bases at J, leaving 15 bases unmatched. CDR1 and CDR2 from the germline V gene are SNHLY and FYNNEI.

This sequence joins TRBV4-2 and TRBJ2-3; D gene uncertain. CDR1 is LGHNA, CDR2 YNFKEQ, per germline. The V end was cut by 5 bases, the J end by 4 bases, with 10 bases between. This CDR3 has 13 amino acids. The CDR3 nucleotides are TGTGCCAGCAGCAGTAAACTCGCAGATACGCAGTATTTT. Translating gives CASSSKLADTQYF.

This chain connects TRBV6-5 to TRBJ1-3; D gene unclear. In germline, CDR1 is MNHEY, CDR2 SVGAGI. The CDR3 is 14 amino acids. The V end lost 5 bases, the J end lost 4 bases, and 12 bases lay between the germline ends. Here the CDR3 reads CASSQAAGGNTIYF. CDR3 nucleotide sequence: TGTGCCAGCAGTCAAGCGGCTGGGGGAAACACCATATATTTT.

The J gene is TRBJ1-4, the V gene TRBV2; no reliable D call. The CDR3 length is 14 residues. V was shortened by 9 bases and J by 0 bases, with 11 bases between the two germline ends. CDR1 and CDR2 from the germline V gene are SNHLY and FYNNEI. For the CDR3, the DNA is TGTGCCAGACCAATTAACTCAACTAATGAAAAACTGTTTTTT. This gives the protein CARPINSTNEKLFF. Drawing the rest from reference TRBV2 and TRBJ1-4, the complete variable domain is EPEVTQTPSHQVTQMGQEVILRCVPISNHLYFYWYRQILGQKVEFLVSFYNNEISEKSEIFDDQFSVERPDGSNFTLKIRSTKLEDSAMYFCARPINSTNEKLFFGSGTQLSVL.

In the case of this clone: The junction departs from the called germline gene at one end, perhaps through a read error. The chain is built from TRBV11-2 and TRBJ2-6; TRBD2 matches 7 bases. This CDR3 spans 15 amino acids. The germline gives CDR1 SGHAT, CDR2 FQNNGV. The CDR3 DNA reads as TGTGCCAGCAGCTTAGCACTGGGGGGGGTCAACGTCCTGACTTTC. It is translated as CASSLALGGVNVLTF.

The chain combines TRBV11-2 with TRBJ2-7; TRBD1 agrees at 8 bases. The V gene's germline CDR1 is SGHAT and CDR2 FQNNGV. This CDR3 spans 14 amino acids. The J segment lost 2 bases and the V segment lost 2 bases, leaving 2 bases of the junction unmatched. Written as DNA, the CDR3 is TGTGCCAGCAGCTTACAGGGGGCCGCCTACGAGCAGTACGTC. Protein: CASSLQGAAYEQYV.

The chain joins TRBV5-5 to TRBJ2-5, with 9 bases fitting TRBD1. The germline gives CDR1 SGHKS, CDR2 YYEKEE (reference sequence). V dropped 1 base and J dropped 2; count of bases not matched to a gene: 15. The CDR3 extends over 19 amino acids. The CDR3 sequence: CASSLSRVVYRGLQETQYF. CDR3 bases: TGTGCCAGCAGCTTGTCTAGGGTGGTGTACAGGGGGCTTCAAGAGACCCAGTACTTC. The full variable domain, completed using reference TRBV5-5 and TRBJ2-5, is DAGVTQSPTHLIKTRGQQVTLRCSPISGHKSVSWYQQVLGQGPQFIFQYYEKEERGRGNFPDRFSARQFPNYSSELNVNALLLGDSALYLCASSLSRVVYRGLQETQYFGPGTRLLVL.

The rearrangement uses TRBV19 and TRBJ1-1; D not resolved. CDR3 length: 15 amino acids. CDR1 and CDR2 from the germline V gene are LNHDA and SQIVND (reference sequence). V shed 4 bases and J shed 1 base, with 13 bases lying between them. The CDR3 coding sequence is TGTGCCAGTAGTACGAACAGAGTCTCGAACACTGAAGCTTTCTTT. Protein product: CASSTNRVSNTEAFF.

The chain's CDR3 is CASSSLGTTNNEQFF. CDR3 nucleotides: TGCGCCAGCAGCTCCCTCGGGACTACCAACAATGAGCAGTTCTTC. The gene calls are TRBV5-1 and TRBJ2-1; TRBD2 aligns across 7 bases. Germline assignment: CDR1 SGHRS and CDR2 YFSETQ. V gave up 3 bases and J gave up 5 bases; unmatched junction bases: 8. The CDR3 runs to 15 residues. Full variable domain (outside the CDR3, taken from reference TRBV5-1 and TRBJ2-1): KAGVTQTPRYLIKTRGQQVTLSCSPISGHRSVSWYQQTPGQGLQFLFEYFSETQRNKGNFPGRFSGRQFSNSRSEMNVSTLELGDSALYLCASSSLGTTNNEQFFGPGTRLTVL.

The chain links TRBV28 to TRBJ1-5; the match to TRBD1 covers 12 bases. The germline gives CDR1 MDHEN, CDR2 SYDVKM. The CDR3 runs to 16 residues. J lost 6 bases, V lost 5 bases, and 8 bases had no gene match. CDR3 nucleotides: TGTGCCAGCAGTCGGGGGGACAGGGGGCATGGTCAGCCCCAGCATTTT. As protein: CASSRGDRGHGQPQHF.

The chain has TRBV18 and TRBJ1-4; TRBD1 matches 9 bases. The CDR3 spans 15 residues. Germline CDR1 and CDR2: KGHSH and LQKENI. The trim removed 1 base at V and 5 bases at J, leaving 2 bases unmatched. As DNA, the CDR3 is TGTGCCAGCTCACCACAACAGGGGGCGAATGAAAAACTGTTTTTT. It specifies CASSPQQGANEKLFF.